Presented here are 15 T cell receptor beta chains from one specimen sequenced in a study of CD8 T cells in ankylosing spondylitis. No antigen is known for these receptors. Study-wide results and caveats: A motif in TCR beta, a set of several highly homologous variants, appeared characteristic of ankylosing spondylitis blood.

A single record per CDR3 protein comes from TCRdb applying MiXCR to the 5' RACE reads. The sample lists 500,000 to 650,000 distinct CDR3 sequences, approximately 5% occurring once. Material: blood, either unsorted or a sorted T cell fraction (not recorded which). These receptor sequences come from a male donor with ankylosing spondylitis.

This clonotype appeared many times. This chain links TRBV28 with TRBJ2-2; TRBD2 agrees at 8 bases. CDR1 MDHEN and CDR2 SYDVKM come from the germline V gene. V dropped 6 bases and J dropped 0; count of bases not matched to a gene: 6. This CDR3 spans 16 amino acids. The CDR3 DNA reads TGTGCCAGCAGAGGGGCGGGAGGCCCGAACACCGGGGAGCTGTTTTTT. It is translated as CASRGAGGPNTGELFF.

This clonotype occurred many times. The chain links TRBV6-1 to TRBJ2-3; D is ambiguous. Trimming cost V 3 bases and J 2 bases, with 6 bases left between them. CDR3 size: 13 residues. CDR1 MNHNS and CDR2 SASEGT come from the germline V gene. CDR3 DNA sequence: TGTGCCAGCAGTGAGGGTAACACAGATACGCAGTATTTT. Protein sequence: CASSEGNTDTQYF.

Concerning this clonotype itself: With a much larger clone just one base away, this may be a read error. V and J are TRBV10-3 and TRBJ1-1, with TRBD1 as a possible D gene (6 bases). V dropped 8 bases and J dropped 4 bases, with 17 bases sitting between them. Germline CDR1 and CDR2: ENHRY and SYGVKD. The CDR3 has 14 amino acids. The CDR3 sequence is CAIDSVRGATEAFF. The DNA for the CDR3 is TGTGCCATCGACAGTGTTCGGGGGGCCACTGAAGCTTTCTTT.

This clonotype has at least ten counts. The chain couples TRBV28 to TRBJ2-1, with a weak D call TRBD1 (5 bases). Trimming removed 6 bases from V and 5 bases from J, with 11 bases in between. CDR3 length: 13 residues. CDR1 MDHEN and CDR2 SYDVKM come from the germline V gene. CDR3 sequence reads: CASSQDRNNEQFF. CDR3 DNA sequence: TGTGCCAGCAGCCAAGACAGAAACAATGAGCAGTTCTTC.

At least ten counts were recorded for this clonotype. This chain connects TRBV27 to TRBJ1-6; D remains unclear. Trimming removed 1 base from V and 9 bases from J, with 7 bases in between. The CDR3 consists of 13 residues. Germline V gene lookup returns CDR1 MNHEY and CDR2 SMNVEV (reference sequence). CDR3 sequence (DNA): TGTGCCAGCAGTTTATATGTTGGTTCACCCCTCCACTTT. Translation gives CASSLYVGSPLHF.

There are many counts of this clonotype. The J gene is TRBJ2-7, the V gene TRBV27, with 8 positions matching TRBD2. This CDR3 spans 14 amino acids. Germline V gene lookup returns CDR1 MNHEY and CDR2 SMNVEV (reference sequence). The V segment lost 5 bases and the J segment 2 bases; nucleotides outside the gene matches: 5. Written as DNA, the CDR3 is TGTGCCAGCAGTCCGACTAGCGCAACCTACGAGCAGTACTTC. Its protein is CASSPTSATYEQYF.

This clonotype appeared many times. The V and J genes are TRBV7-9 and TRBJ1-1; 7 positions agree with TRBD1. The trim removed 5 bases at V and 7 bases at J, leaving 7 bases unmatched. Germline CDR1 SEHNR, CDR2 FQNEAQ (reference sequence). This CDR3 contains 13 residues. The CDR3 protein is CASSTRDRYEAFF. DNA of the CDR3: TGTGCCAGCAGCACCCGGGACAGATATGAAGCTTTCTTT.

This clonotype has a count of ten or more. V usage is TRBV5-6 and J usage is TRBJ2-3; D not certain. CDR1 and CDR2 from the germline V gene are SGHDT and YYEEEE. This CDR3 has 14 amino acids. V shed 1 base and J shed 2 bases, with 8 bases lying between them. The CDR3 here is CASSLIVDTDTQYF. The CDR3 coding sequence is TGTGCCAGCAGCTTGATCGTTGACACAGATACGCAGTATTTT.

This clonotype was detected ten times or more. This rearrangement joins TRBV6-2 or TRBV6-3 to TRBJ1-6; D not certain. V shed 0 bases and J shed 10 bases, with 22 bases lying between them. The CDR3 extends over 18 amino acids. Germline-derived CDR1 and CDR2 are MNHEY and SVGEGT. The DNA for the CDR3 is TGTGCCAGCAGTTACTCGACGATCGGTCGTCCGGAAGTCTCACCCCTCCACTTT. The encoded protein is CASSYSTIGRPEVSPLHF.

V and J are TRBV12-3 or TRBV12-4 and TRBJ1-2; TRBD1 is a possible D gene (5 bases). V lost 3 bases, J lost 4 bases, and 12 bases lay in between. This CDR3 is 14 amino acids long. DNA of the CDR3: TGTGCCAGCAGTTTGGGGGTAGAGAGCTATGGCTACACCTTC. Its translation is CASSLGVESYGYTF.

In this sample, this clonotype turned up many times. The chain has TRBV28 and TRBJ2-1; TRBD1 might be the D (6 bases). Trimming stripped 5 bases from V and 0 bases from J, with 20 bases between. Germline V lookup: CDR1 MDHEN, CDR2 SYDVKM. This CDR3 is 18 amino acids long. As DNA, the CDR3 is TGTGCCAGCAGTCCCTCGGGACAAGGGGTTAGCTCCTACAATGAGCAGTTCTTC. Protein product: CASSPSGQGVSSYNEQFF.

This clonotype was picked up many times. This chain uses TRBV20-1 with TRBJ1-1; TRBD1 matches 7 bases. The CDR3 length is 12 residues. V shed 7 bases, J shed 1 base, and the junction held 3 bases outside the gene matches. CDR1 DFQATT and CDR2 SNEGSKA come from the germline V gene (reference sequence). The CDR3 region is CSGGQPNTEAFF. The CDR3 DNA reads TGCAGTGGGGGACAGCCGAACACTGAAGCTTTCTTT.

This clonotype was observed at least ten times. J is TRBJ1-1 and V is TRBV29-1; 7 bases fit TRBD1. The CDR3 contains 12 residues. J gave up 8 bases and V 8 bases, and 11 bases lay outside the gene matches. The germline CDR1 and CDR2 sequences are SQVTM and ANQGSEA. DNA for the CDR3: TGCAGCTCATTAACCGCGGGACAGGAAGCTTTCTTT. Translation gives CSSLTAGQEAFF.

This clonotype was seen ten or more times. The chain uses TRBV6-2 or TRBV6-3 and TRBJ2-7; D is ambiguous. The CDR3 contains 16 residues. Germline V lookup: CDR1 MNHEY, CDR2 SVGEGT. Trimming shortened V by 2 bases and J by 0 bases, and 14 bases separated the two germline ends. The CDR3 DNA is TGTGCCAGCAGTTACCTCCGGACCGGCAGCTCCTACGAGCAGTACTTC. It is translated as CASSYLRTGSSYEQYF.

This rearrangement joins TRBV5-1 to TRBJ2-7; 12 nucleotides line up with TRBD1. This CDR3 is built from 20 residues. In germline, CDR1 is SGHRS, CDR2 YFSETQ. Trimming took 5 bases from V and 3 from J; bases not matched to a gene: 21. The CDR3 sequence: CASRLDRDRGHRSKNYEQYF. CDR3 coding DNA: TGCGCCAGCAGACTAGACCGGGACAGGGGGCATCGCAGCAAAAACTACGAGCAGTACTTC.